Listed here are 13 T cell receptor beta chains from one sample, sequenced in a study of T cells in Graves' hyperthyroidism and ophthalmopathy. What was amplified from RNA transcripts were TCR beta CDR3 regions. Primed by the HTBI set, a first-round RT-PCR was run on the TCR CDR3. TCRdb analysed the multiplex PCR reads with MiXCR anew, one entry per CDR3 protein. The sample has under 400,000 distinct CDR3 sequences; about a sixth are singletons. The sample taken for sequencing was blood. The receptors were sampled from a woman aged 35 to 49 with Graves' ophthalmopathy.

This clonotype was detected ten times or more. The chain joins TRBV27 to TRBJ2-7; D is undetermined. V was shortened by 5 bases and J by 6 bases, with 17 bases between the two germline ends. Germline V CDR1 and CDR2: MNHEY, SMNVEV (reference sequence). CDR3 length: 14 amino acids. The CDR3: CASSPARALGEQYF. CDR3 DNA sequence: TGTGCCAGCAGTCCGGCCCGGGCCCTAGGCGAGCAGTACTTC.

Many counts were recorded for this clonotype. The rearrangement joins TRBV29-1 to TRBJ1-1; D remains unclear. The ends were cut back, 5 bases at V and 11 bases at J, with 24 bases in the middle. CDR1 SQVTM and CDR2 ANQGSEA come from the germline V gene. The CDR3 totals 14 residues. The CDR3 bases are TGCAGCGTTCTCCAAGGTGGAACACTGAAGTCGGCTTTCTTT. This sequence encodes CSVLQGGTLKSAFF.

This clonotype was detected ten times or more. The genes are TRBV28 and TRBJ1-6, with D unclear. The V end lost 6 bases, the J end lost 9 bases, and 18 bases lay between the germline ends. In germline, CDR1 is MDHEN, CDR2 SYDVKM. This CDR3 has 15 residues. CDR3 nucleotides: TGTGCCAGCAGCCCTCTCGAGGGTGGAGGTTCACCCCTCCACTTT. Protein sequence: CASSPLEGGGSPLHF.

The table lists this clonotype with many counts. The rearrangement joins TRBV6-5 to TRBJ2-7, with D perhaps TRBD1 (5 bases). This CDR3 has 13 residues. V was pared by 4 bases and J by 3 bases, with 10 bases between. CDR1 and CDR2 from the germline V gene are MNHEY and SVGAGI. CDR3 bases: TGTGCCAGCAGTTCTGGGGCCCTCTACGAGCAGTACTTC. This gives the protein CASSSGALYEQYF.

This clonotype was observed many times. The chain joins TRBV20-1 to TRBJ2-7; D remains ambiguous. Germline V gene lookup returns CDR1 DFQATT and CDR2 SNEGSKA (reference sequence). The length of the CDR3 is 12 residues. Trimming stripped 5 bases from V and 3 bases from J, with 11 bases between. The CDR3 bases are TGCAGTGCTGCCCACCTTAACTACGAGCAGTACTTC. As protein: CSAAHLNYEQYF.

This clonotype was picked up many times. This chain joins TRBV7-2 and TRBJ1-2; the D gene is possibly TRBD1 (5 bases). CDR3 size: 12 residues. The V gene's germline CDR1 is SGHTA and CDR2 FQGNSA. The V gene lost 3 bases and the J gene lost 8 bases, with 10 bases spanning the gap. CDR3 residues: CASSLRGGGYTF. The DNA of the CDR3 is TGTGCCAGCAGCTTGCGTGGGGGAGGCTACACCTTC. Variable domain in full (rest from reference TRBV7-2 and TRBJ1-2): GAGVSQSPSNKVTEKGKDVELRCDPISGHTALYWYRQSLGQGLEFLIYFQGNSAPDKSGLPSDRFSAERTGGSVSTLTIQRTQQEDSAVYLCASSLRGGGYTFGSGTRLTVV.

The table lists this clonotype with a count of one. V and J are TRBV12-3 or TRBV12-4 and TRBJ2-5, with a tentative D call TRBD2 (7 bases). V lost 6 bases, J lost 4 bases, and 18 bases lay in between. The CDR3 consists of 15 residues. As DNA, the CDR3 is TGTGCCAGCAGCGCCCCGAGGGGGGGAGGAGAGACCCAGTACTTC. Protein product: CASSAPRGGGETQYF.

A few counts support this clonotype. This may be a read error, as it is one base from a much larger clone. The chain joins TRBV30 to TRBJ2-7; D gene uncertain. The germline CDR1 and CDR2 sequences are GTSNPN and SVGIG (reference sequence). V was cut by 5 bases and J by 5 bases, with 16 bases left in between. The CDR3 sequence is 13 residues long. CDR3 DNA: TGTGCCTGGGGCCCAAACTTGAGCCACGAGCAGTACTTC. Protein product: CAWGPNLSHEQYF.

This clonotype appeared many times. As DNA, the CDR3 is TGTGCCTATGGCGTGAGGCAGGATACGCAGTATTTT. Translated, it gives CAYGVRQDTQYF. V usage is TRBV6-1 and J usage is TRBJ2-3; D not resolved. Trimming took off 11 bases at V and 6 bases at J, with 15 bases between the two ends. The germline V gene has CDR1 MNHNS and CDR2 SASEGT. The CDR3 has 12 residues.

The chain is built from TRBV2 and TRBJ2-5, with no clear D. The CDR3 runs to 14 residues. V was pared by 6 bases and J by 5 bases, with 16 bases between. Per the germline V gene, CDR1 is SNHLY and CDR2 is FYNNEI. CDR3 in DNA: TGTGCCAGCAGCTCCCTCGCGGCCGTGGAGACCCAGTACTTC. Protein: CASSSLAAVETQYF.

This clonotype was seen many times. The V call is TRBV20-1, the J call TRBJ2-7, with TRBD1 matching 11 bases. With 0 bases clipped from V and 3 bases from J, the junction kept 4 bases outside the gene matches. The CDR3 is 15 amino acids. From germline, CDR1 is DFQATT and CDR2 SNEGSKA (reference sequence). CDR3 DNA sequence: TGCAGTGCTAGAGAACGGGACAGGGGGGTCTACGAGCAGTACTTC. It codes for CSARERDRGVYEQYF.

This clonotype was seen many times. The chain combines TRBV7-3 with TRBJ1-2; TRBD1 matches at 7 bases. V lost 5 bases, J lost 3 bases, and 6 bases stayed unmatched. The CDR3 is 14 residues long. In germline, CDR1 is SGHTA, CDR2 FQGTGA. The CDR3 sequence is CASSPQGTDYGYTF. In DNA form, the CDR3 reads TGTGCCAGCAGCCCCCAGGGGACAGACTATGGCTACACCTTC.

This clonotype has ten or more counts. The rearrangement joins TRBV20-1 to TRBJ2-4, with D perhaps matching TRBD1 (5 bases). This CDR3 has 15 amino acids. V was pared by 6 bases and J by 1 base, with 16 bases between. Germline assignment: CDR1 DFQATT and CDR2 SNEGSKA (reference sequence). The CDR3 DNA reads TGCAGTGCCCCAAAGGGGCCTGAGGCCAAAAACATTCAGTACTTC. The encoded protein is CSAPKGPEAKNIQYF.